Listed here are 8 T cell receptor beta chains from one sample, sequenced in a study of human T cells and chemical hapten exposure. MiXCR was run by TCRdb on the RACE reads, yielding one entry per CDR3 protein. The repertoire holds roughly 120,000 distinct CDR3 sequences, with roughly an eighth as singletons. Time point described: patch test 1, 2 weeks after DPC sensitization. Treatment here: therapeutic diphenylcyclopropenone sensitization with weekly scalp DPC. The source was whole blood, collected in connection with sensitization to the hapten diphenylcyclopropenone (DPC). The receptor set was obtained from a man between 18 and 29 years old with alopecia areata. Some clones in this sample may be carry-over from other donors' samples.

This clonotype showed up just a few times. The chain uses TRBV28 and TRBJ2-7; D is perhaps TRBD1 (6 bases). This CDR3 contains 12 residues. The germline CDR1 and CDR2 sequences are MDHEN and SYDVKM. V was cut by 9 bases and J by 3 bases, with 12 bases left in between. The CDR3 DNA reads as TGTGCCAGTAGGACAGAGATCTACGAGCAGTACTTC. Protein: CASRTEIYEQYF. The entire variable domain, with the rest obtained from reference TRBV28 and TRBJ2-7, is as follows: DVKVTQSSRYLVKRTGEKVFLECVQDMDHENMFWYRQDPGLGLRLIYFSYDVKMKEKGDIPEGYSVSREKKERFSLILESASTNQTSMYLCASRTEIYEQYFGPGTRLTVT.

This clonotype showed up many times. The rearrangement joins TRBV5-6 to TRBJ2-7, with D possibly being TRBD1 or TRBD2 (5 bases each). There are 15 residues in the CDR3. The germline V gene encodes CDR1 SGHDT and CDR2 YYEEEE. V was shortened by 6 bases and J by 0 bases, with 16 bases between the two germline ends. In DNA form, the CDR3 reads TGTGCCAGCACCTCATGGCAGGGACCCTCCTACGAGCAGTACTTC. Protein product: CASTSWQGPSYEQYF.

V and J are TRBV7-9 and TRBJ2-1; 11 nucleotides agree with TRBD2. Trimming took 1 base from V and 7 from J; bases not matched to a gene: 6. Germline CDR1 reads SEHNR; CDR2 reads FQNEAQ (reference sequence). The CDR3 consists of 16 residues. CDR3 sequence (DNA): TGTGCCAGCAGCTTAGTCGCGTCTAGCGGGGGGAATGAGCAGTTCTTC. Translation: CASSLVASSGGNEQFF.

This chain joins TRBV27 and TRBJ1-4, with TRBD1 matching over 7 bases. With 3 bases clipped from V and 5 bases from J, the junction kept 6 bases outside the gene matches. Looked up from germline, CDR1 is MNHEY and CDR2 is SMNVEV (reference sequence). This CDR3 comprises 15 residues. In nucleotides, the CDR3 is TGTGCCAGCAGTTTCAGGAGGGGGCGGAATGAAAAACTGTTTTTT. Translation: CASSFRRGRNEKLFF.

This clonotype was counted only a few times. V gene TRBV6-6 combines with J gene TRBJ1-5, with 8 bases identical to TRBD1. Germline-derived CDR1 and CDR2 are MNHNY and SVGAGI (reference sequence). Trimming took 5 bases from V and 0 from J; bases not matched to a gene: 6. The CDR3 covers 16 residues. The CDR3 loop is CASSTGQGFSNQPQHF. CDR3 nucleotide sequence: TGTGCCAGCAGTACAGGACAGGGATTTAGCAATCAGCCCCAGCATTTT.

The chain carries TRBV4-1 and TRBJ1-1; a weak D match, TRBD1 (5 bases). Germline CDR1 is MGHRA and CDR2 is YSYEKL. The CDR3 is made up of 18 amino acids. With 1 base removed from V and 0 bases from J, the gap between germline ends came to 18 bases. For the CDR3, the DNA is TGCGCCAGCAGCCAAGTGACCGTAGACAGTATCATGAACACTGAAGCTTTCTTT. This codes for CASSQVTVDSIMNTEAFF.

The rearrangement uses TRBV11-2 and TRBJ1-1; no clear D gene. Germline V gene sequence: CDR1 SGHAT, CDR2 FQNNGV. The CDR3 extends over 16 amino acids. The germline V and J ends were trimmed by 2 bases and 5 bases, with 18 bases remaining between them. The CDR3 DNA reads TGTGCCAGCAGCTTACCCCGTGGACCGAGCGGTACTGAAGCTTTCTTT. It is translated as CASSLPRGPSGTEAFF. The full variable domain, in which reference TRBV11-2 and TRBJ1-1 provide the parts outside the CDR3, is EAGVAQSPRYKIIEKRQSVAFWCNPISGHATLYWYQQILGQGPKLLIQFQNNGVVDDSQLPKDRFSAERLKGVDSTLKIQPAKLEDSAVYLCASSLPRGPSGTEAFFGQGTRLTVV.

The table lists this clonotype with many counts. The CDR3 DNA reads as TGTGCCAGCAGCTCTACAGGGGGCGAAGAGACCCAGTACTTC. It translates to CASSSTGGEETQYF. V is TRBV7-9 and J is TRBJ2-5; 9 nucleotides line up with TRBD1. CDR3 length: 14 amino acids. Germline trimming cut 4 bases from V and 3 bases from J; bases unmatched to any gene: 3. CDR1 is SEHNR and CDR2 is FQNEAQ in the germline V gene (reference sequence).